The rows below give T cell receptor beta chains drawn from one sample of a study of long-term antiretroviral therapy in people with HIV. Data came from immunoSEQ multiplex PCR; TCRdb stores just in-frame clones and leaves some out. The sample lists some 5,600 clones; around 80% were seen once. Sequencing used unsorted PBMCs, obtained 1.8 years before starting antiretroviral therapy. The receptor source for this set is a middle-aged man with HIV. CDR3s include the opening cysteine and the closing phenylalanine or tryptophan. A D gene is named only where the DNA matches it firmly. Clone size, where shown, is once, few, many, or a class for clones that have expanded.

d_gene	v_gene	abundance	j_gene	CDR3nt	CDR3aa
.	TRBV30	.	TRBJ1-2	TGTGCCTGGGGGACCCGGGGATATGGCTACACCTTC	CAWGTRGYGYTF
.	TRBV6-6	.	TRBJ2-5	TGTGCCAGCAGTTACTCCCAGCCAGGGCAGACCCAGTACTTC	CASSYSQPGQTQYF
.	TRBV13	.	TRBJ2-7	TGTGCCAGCAGCGACCGGGGTTACGAGCAGTACTTC	CASSDRGYEQYF
.	TRBV10-3	few	TRBJ1-2	TGTGCCACCCCCGTTCGGAACTCTACTGGCTACACCTTC	CATPVRNSTGYTF
TRBD1	TRBV5-6	.	TRBJ1-5	TGTGCCAGCAGCTTGGGCAGGGGGTCGGTTCAGCCCCAGCATTTT	CASSLGRGSVQPQHF
.	TRBV18	.	TRBJ1-1	TGTGCCAGCTCACTGCAGGGGACGAACACTGAAGCTTTCTTT	CASSLQGTNTEAFF
.	TRBV28	.	TRBJ2-1	TGTGCCAGCGGTCGGGGTTACTACAATGAGCAGTTCTTC	CASGRGYYNEQFF
.	TRBV18	.	TRBJ1-5	TGTGCCAGCTCACCTCAGACAACAAATCAGCCCCAGCATTTT	CASSPQTTNQPQHF
TRBD1	TRBV7-9	few	TRBJ1-4	TGTGCCAGCAGCCGGCCGCCGGGACAGGATGAAAAACTGTTTTTT	CASSRPPGQDEKLFF
.	TRBV7-2	.	TRBJ2-1	TGTGCCAGCAGCTGGGGGGCGAGAGGCACAGCAGGGACGCAGTTCTTC	CASSWGARGTAGTQFF
.	TRBV7-8	.	TRBJ2-3	TGTGCCAGCAGCTTAGAAGAGGGCACAGATACGCAGTATTTT	CASSLEEGTDTQYF
TRBD1	TRBV19	.	TRBJ2-7	TGTGCCAGTAGTGTCGGACAGGGCCAGCAGTACTTC	CASSVGQGQQYF
TRBD2	TRBV5-4	.	TRBJ2-3	TGTGCCAGCAGCTCGGGACTAGCCAACACAGATACGCAGTATTTT	CASSSGLANTDTQYF
TRBD2	TRBV6-4	once	TRBJ2-5	TGTGCCAGCAGTCCCGGGGCGGGAGCCCAAGAGACCCAGTACTTC	CASSPGAGAQETQYF
TRBD1	TRBV9	.	TRBJ1-2	TGTGCCAGCAGCGCGGGACAGGGCCTCATTAACTATGGCTACACCTTC	CASSAGQGLINYGYTF
TRBD2	TRBV7-9	medium-sized	TRBJ2-1	TGTGCCAGCAGCTTAGCGAGGGGACTAGCGGGACTTGAGCAGTTCTTC	CASSLARGLAGLEQFF
.	TRBV9	few	TRBJ2-3	TGTGCCAGCAGCGCTGACTACCTCACAGATACGCAGTATTTT	CASSADYLTDTQYF
TRBD2	TRBV5-5	.	TRBJ2-5	TGTGCCAGCAGCAGCGGGACTAGCGGACAGGTGACCCAGTACTTC	CASSSGTSGQVTQYF
TRBD2	TRBV10-3	.	TRBJ2-2	TGTGCCATCAACCAGGGACTAGCGGGAGGAACCGGGGAGCTGTTTTTT	CAINQGLAGGTGELFF
.	TRBV30	.	TRBJ1-2	TGTGCCCACGCGCGGGCCCTCAGGGACTATGGCTACACCTTC	CAHARALRDYGYTF
.	TRBV28	few	TRBJ2-1	TGTGCCAGCAGGAGTAGCGCCTACAATGAGCAGTTCTTC	CASRSSAYNEQFF
TRBD2	TRBV4-3	large	TRBJ2-3	TGCGCCAGCAGCCAAGACAGAGCGGGAGAGGGCGGTACGCAGTATTTT	CASSQDRAGEGGTQYF
.	TRBV4-1	.	TRBJ1-2	TGCGCCAGCAGCCAAGGTGCCCAGGGCGGCTATGGCTACACCTTC	CASSQGAQGGYGYTF
TRBD1	TRBV5-4	.	TRBJ1-5	TGTGCCAGCAGCGCAGACAGGGGATCTAATCAGCCCCAGCATTTT	CASSADRGSNQPQHF
.	TRBV14	.	TRBJ2-2	TGTGCCAGCAGCCGTCAGACAGTTAGGGCCGGGGAGCTGTTTTTT	CASSRQTVRAGELFF
TRBD1	TRBV5-6	.	TRBJ1-4	TGTGCCAGCAGCTCGCGGACAGGGGGCGCCGAACTGTTTTTT	CASSSRTGGAELFF
TRBD1	TRBV18	.	TRBJ1-2	TGTGCCAGCTCACCCCCCGGACAGGCCGAGGAGGGCTACACCTTC	CASSPPGQAEEGYTF
.	TRBV30	.	TRBJ1-1	TGTGCCTGGAGTGTCCTAACAGGAAACACTGAAGCTTTCTTT	CAWSVLTGNTEAFF
.	TRBV19	.	TRBJ1-1	TGTGCCAGTAGTATCCGAGGAGACACTGAAGCTTTCTTT	CASSIRGDTEAFF
TRBD1	TRBV5-1	.	TRBJ2-5	TGCGCCAGCAGCTCTACAGGGGGCCAAGAGACCCAGTACTTC	CASSSTGGQETQYF
.	TRBV7-9	.	TRBJ2-7	TGTGCCAGCAGCTTGGAATTAAGCTACGAGCAGTACTTC	CASSLELSYEQYF
.	TRBV7-9	.	TRBJ2-1	TGTGCCAGCAGCTTAGGGGAGGTTGCGCAGTTCTTC	CASSLGEVAQFF
.	TRBV19	.	TRBJ2-2	TGTGCCAGTAGTATAAGTGGGGGCGGGGAGCTGTTTTTT	CASSISGGGELFF
.	TRBV30	.	TRBJ2-7	TGTGCCTGGAGAGATTCACCGGGACACCCCGGCGAGCAGTACTTC	CAWRDSPGHPGEQYF
.	TRBV2	.	TRBJ2-7	TGTGCCAGCCTGGCAGGAGGGGGGTACGAGCAGTACTTC	CASLAGGGYEQYF
.	TRBV10-3	.	TRBJ2-2	TGTGCCATGCGCTGGGGGAACACCGGGGAGCTGTTTTTT	CAMRWGNTGELFF
.	TRBV15	.	TRBJ2-3	TGTGCCACCAGCAAATTGGGGACCGATACGCAGTATTTT	CATSKLGTDTQYF
TRBD2	TRBV18	.	TRBJ2-5	TGTGCCAGCTCGGCGGGACTAGCGGGAGTGGAGACCCAGTACTTC	CASSAGLAGVETQYF
TRBD1	TRBV28	.	TRBJ2-7	TGTGCCAGCAGCCACCGGGACAGTCACTCCTACGAGCAGTACTTC	CASSHRDSHSYEQYF
TRBD2	TRBV6-1	.	TRBJ2-7	TGTGCCAGCAGTGAACTAGCGGGAGAGAGCTACGAGCAGTACTTC	CASSELAGESYEQYF
.	TRBV19	.	TRBJ2-1	TGTGCCAGCAGAGTTAGAGGGAATGAGCAGTTCTTC	CASRVRGNEQFF
TRBD2	TRBV7-9	few	TRBJ2-1	TGTGCCAGCAGCTTTCAACTAGCGGGAGGGGGGTATGAGCAGTTCTTC	CASSFQLAGGGYEQFF
.	TRBV18	.	TRBJ1-2	TGTGCCAGCTCACTCCTTGGACACATAAACTATGGCTACACCTTC	CASSLLGHINYGYTF
.	TRBV6-6	.	TRBJ2-7	TGTGCCAGCACCTTACCCGAGGGGGACGAGCAGTACTTC	CASTLPEGDEQYF
.	TRBV18	.	TRBJ2-2	TGTGCCAGCTCAAGCGGGCCGAACACCGGGGAGCTGTTTTTT	CASSSGPNTGELFF
.	TRBV28	.	TRBJ2-3	TGTGCCAGCAGGAACTCCGCCACAGATACGCAGTATTTT	CASRNSATDTQYF
TRBD2	TRBV7-3	.	TRBJ2-1	TGTGCCAGCAGCTCCACCGGGCCCGGGACTAGCGGGTACAATGAGCAGTTCTTC	CASSSTGPGTSGYNEQFF
TRBD1	TRBV11-2	medium-sized	TRBJ1-1	TGTGCCAGCAGCTTAGGACAGGGGAACACTGAAGCTTTCTTT	CASSLGQGNTEAFF